This T cell receptor beta chain was found in a study of shared clonotypes between healthy human individuals (TCRdb year 2020). Notes on the research overall: The cohort included a few men and a couple of women between 18 and 49 years of age. For each donor, CD4 naive and CD4 memory were each given three plates, CD8 naive was given two plates, and CD8 memory was given one plate. The study deeply sequenced blood TCR repertoires of five healthy adults to estimate repertoire size and the extent of clonotype sharing between individuals. Libraries were prepared and TCR repertoires were sequenced by different laboratories using diverse techniques, in order to increase sequencing depth and limit assay-specific biases. Per donor, leukapheresis produced somewhere between about 0.94 and 9 billion PBMCs. Study-level results and caveats: Sampling was restricted to blood, and TCR repertoires in tissue are likely to differ from TCR repertoires in blood. Naive subsets generally had larger estimated clonotype richness than memory subsets. Compared with non-shared clonotypes, clonotypes shared by all four sorted-subset donors had higher generation probabilities. When a few donors were compared, the shared fraction of clonotypes was about 5.4% for naive CD4, approximately 3.3% for naive CD8, more than 2% for memory CD4, and 0.4% for memory CD8. Rarefaction of sorted-subset datasets indicated incomplete sequencing despite the large sequencing depth. Based on pairwise subsampling, the degree of clonotype sharing among donors was expected to be affected by sequencing depth. The small number of donors limited the genetic and exposure-history diversity represented.

TCR CDR3 regions were amplified from genomic DNA by multiplex PCR using the deep immunoSEQ assay. Extracted genomic DNA from each cell subset was distributed evenly across all wells of several immunoSEQ 96-well plates, and each plate was treated as a replicate. For sorted subsets, around 0.2 ug of genomic DNA, equivalent to some 30,000 T cell genomes, went into each replicate PCR. The purified libraries were quantified using a Qubit 3.0 fluorometer, sized with a Bioanalyzer 2100, and then quantified again using the KAPA Library Quantification kit. Each immunoSEQ 96-well plate was sequenced on its own single-read 150-cycle Illumina NextSeq 550 flow cell. In the authors' own workflow: Because the immunoSEQ output included only junctional sequences and no quality scores, the filtering could not be the same as the filtering used for full-length reads. Sequences were annotated with PyIR, a Python wrapper for IgBLAST v1.9, and V/J genes and CDR3 were assigned using IMGT germline references. Reads were removed for weak V/J assignments (E-value above 1e-6), missing CDR3, stop codons, out-of-frame junctions, or ambiguous translated residues. V3J clonotypes were defined as sequences sharing an identical inferred V gene, J gene, and CDR3 amino acid sequence. The percentage overlap between two repertoires was calculated by dividing the number of shared unique clonotypes by the size of the smaller repertoire. Repertoire richness was assessed with RTK rarefaction, the Chao1 estimator, and Recon v2.1 estimates of unobserved clonotypes. Generation probabilities for all TCRbeta clonotypes obtained by the gDNA method from a few donors were computed using OLGA. Entries here come from immuneACCESS through TCRdb and include only in-frame sequences with V and J called. Some clones fail to appear in such tables; in the studies checked, an unresolved V gene covers under half of the shortfall, and the cause of the remainder is unknown. V and J calls and clone size are given by that table; D and trimming were obtained from the DNA. In all, the sample holds more than 2,000,000 clones, and over 85% of those were seen once. More than 0.12% of the sample rests with the top ten.

The donors were healthy, HIV-negative adults with no recently reported acute infections or vaccinations. Every donor was a Caucasian adult living in Nashville, Tennessee, USA. CD4+ T cells were enriched by magnetic negative selection; naive cells were then positively selected on CD45RA, and the negative fraction formed the memory subset. Blood was collected by leukapheresis, and PBMCs were isolated by Ficoll-Histopaque density gradient centrifugation and then cryopreserved in liquid nitrogen vapor phase. Analytical flow cytometry was used to check the purity and quantity of each magnetically sorted T cell population. Genomic DNA was isolated from each sorted fraction and quantified by UV absorbance on a Nanodrop 2000c. Remarks on this clone: Its antigen is still unknown. It has no much larger one-base neighbor in the sample; base qualities were not kept.

The receptor was derived from a man in his late teens or twenties in good health. Sequences were obtained from naive CD4+ T cells sorted from blood. According to the study, the label for this sample's cell subset or site signals: CD45RA+ positively selected.

The encoded CDR3 is CASSPFDQETQYF. The base sequence is TGTGCCAGCAGTCCCTTCGATCAAGAGACCCAGTACTTC. The rearranged segments are TRBV28 and TRBJ2-5, with the D gene uncertain. The CDR3 starts with the cysteine, ends with the phenylalanine, and has 13 residues. Only the CDR3 DNA is retained, 39 bases long and in frame from the first base. Via the germline V gene, CDR1 is MDHEN and CDR2 SYDVKM. V is pared back by 5 bases and J by 2 bases, with 9 bases lying between the germline termini.